Following are 21 T cell receptor beta chains from one sample sequenced in a study of radiotherapy plus CTLA-4 blockade in lung cancer (dated by TCRdb to the late 2010s). Library prep was done by the immunoSEQ multiplex PCR assay. The table comes from immuneACCESS by way of TCRdb, which keeps in-frame sequences with V and J called. Part of the clones is missing from these tables; in studies checked, under half for an unresolved V gene and the rest for unknown reasons. The sample table lists some 60,000 clones, roughly four fifths of them with a count of one. Roughly 15% of the sample is in the top ten clones. The sample consisted of peripheral blood, taken from a patient treated with radiotherapy plus ipilimumab. The receptors were sampled from a human donor with non-small cell lung cancer who had a complete response to radiotherapy plus ipilimumab.

The chain uses TRBV29-1 and TRBJ2-5; TRBD2 aligns across 12 bases. Trimming removed 5 bases from V and 5 bases from J; junction bases left unmatched: 0. Germline V gene sequence: CDR1 SQVTM, CDR2 ANQGSEA. The CDR3 has 12 amino acids. CDR3 sequence: CSVTSGRETQYF. The CDR3 DNA reads TGCAGCGTTACTAGCGGGAGGGAGACCCAGTACTTC. The entire variable domain, with the rest obtained from reference TRBV29-1 and TRBJ2-5, is as follows: SAVISQKPSRDICQRGTSLTIQCQVDSQVTMMFWYRQQPGQSLTLIATANQGSEATYESGFVIDKFPISRPNLTFSTLTVSNMSPEDSSIYLCSVTSGRETQYFGPGTRLLVL.

The chain links TRBV19 to TRBJ1-5; 8 bases match TRBD1. The CDR3 is 16 residues long. The J segment lost 8 bases and the V segment lost 5 bases, leaving 14 bases of the junction unmatched. From germline, CDR1 is LNHDA and CDR2 SQIVND (reference sequence). CDR3 loop: CASSSQTGVPVEPQHF. CDR3 coding DNA: TGTGCCAGTAGTTCTCAGACAGGGGTCCCGGTGGAGCCCCAGCATTTT. The full variable domain, rest sourced from reference TRBV19 and TRBJ1-5, is DGGITQSPKYLFRKEGQNVTLSCEQNLNHDAMYWYRQDPGQGLRLIYYSQIVNDFQKGDIAEGYSVSREKKESFPLTVTSAQKNPTAFYLCASSSQTGVPVEPQHFGDGTRLSIL.

The J gene is TRBJ1-5, the V gene TRBV28; maybe TRBD1 (5 bases). The CDR3 runs to 13 residues. Trimming pared 11 bases from V and 9 bases from J, leaving 20 bases between. Germline V gene sequence: CDR1 MDHEN, CDR2 SYDVKM. The CDR3 loop reads CASAGTLGRPQHF. CDR3 nucleotide sequence: TGTGCCTCCGCGGGGACCCTGGGGAGGCCCCAGCATTTT.

V usage is TRBV27 and J usage is TRBJ2-4; D is perhaps TRBD2 (6 bases). Between the trimmed V and J ends, which lost 6 bases and 0 bases, there was a span of 12 bases. CDR1 is MNHEY and CDR2 is SMNVEV in the germline V gene (reference sequence). This CDR3 region has 15 residues. The CDR3 reads CASSRRDLAKNIQYF. In DNA, the CDR3 is TGTGCCAGCAGCCGCCGGGACTTAGCCAAAAACATTCAGTACTTC.

This chain joins TRBV6-5 and TRBJ1-1, with TRBD1 matching 8 bases. Looked up from germline, CDR1 is MNHEY and CDR2 is SVGAGI. The length of the CDR3 is 13 residues. Germline trimming cut 5 bases from V and 4 bases from J; bases unmatched to any gene: 3. CDR3 bases: TGTGCCAGCAGTATCCAGGGGGCCACTGAAGCTTTCTTT. This encodes CASSIQGATEAFF.

The CDR3 reads CAWTRGQGVFSGANVLTF. The CDR3 DNA reads TGTGCCTGGACCAGAGGACAGGGGGTATTCTCTGGGGCCAACGTCCTGACTTTC. The chain combines TRBV30 with TRBJ2-6, with 10 bases lining up with TRBD1. The V gene's germline CDR1 is GTSNPN and CDR2 SVGIG (reference sequence). V lost 4 bases, J lost 0 bases, and 9 bases stayed unmatched. The CDR3 contains 18 residues.

The chain employs TRBV29-1 and TRBJ1-5, with TRBD1 matching over 7 bases. CDR3 length: 15 residues. Germline CDR1 is SQVTM and CDR2 is ANQGSEA. V gave up 1 base and J gave up 2 bases; unmatched junction bases: 5. Written as DNA, the CDR3 is TGCAGCGTTGAAGTTACAGGGGATGGCAATCAGCCCCAGCATTTT. Its translation is CSVEVTGDGNQPQHF.

The count of this clone is one. The chain uses TRBV2 and TRBJ1-2; unclear D gene. Trimming stripped 6 bases from V and 0 bases from J, with 11 bases between. CDR1 is SNHLY, CDR2 FYNNEI, per germline. CDR3 length equals 14 residues. The chain's CDR3 is CASSRQATNYGYTF. The CDR3 DNA follows: TGTGCCAGCAGCAGGCAGGCTACTAACTATGGCTACACCTTC.

The chain carries TRBV5-1 and TRBJ2-5; 11 bases map to TRBD2. Germline CDR1 is SGHRS and CDR2 is YFSETQ. The CDR3 is made up of 16 amino acids. The V and J ends lost 4 bases and 1 base, in that order; junction bases with no gene match: 6. CDR3 bases: TGCGCCAGCAGCCAGGGGACTAGCGGATTCCAAGAGACCCAGTACTTC. Translating it yields CASSQGTSGFQETQYF.

V usage is TRBV14 and J usage is TRBJ1-3; D gene ambiguous. The length of the CDR3 is 14 residues. From germline, CDR1 is SGHDN and CDR2 FVKESK. V lost 4 bases, J lost 1 base, and 8 bases lay in between. CDR3 residues: CASSPVRSGNTIYF. The CDR3 nucleotides read TGTGCCAGCAGCCCCGTCAGGTCTGGAAACACCATATATTTT. Full variable domain (missing parts from reference TRBV14 and TRBJ1-3): EAGVTQFPSHSVIEKGQTVTLRCDPISGHDNLYWYRRVMGKEIKFLLHFVKESKQDESGMPNNRFLAERTGGTYSTLKVQPAELEDSGVYFCASSPVRSGNTIYFGEGSWLTVV.

V and J are TRBV30 and TRBJ2-5, with TRBD2 as a possible D gene (6 bases). V dropped 3 bases and J dropped 5 bases, with 10 bases sitting between them. Germline CDR1 reads GTSNPN; CDR2 reads SVGIG (reference sequence). This CDR3 region has 12 residues. In DNA form, the CDR3 reads TGTGCCTGGAGCCCCCGGGGGGAGACCCAGTACTTC. It is translated as CAWSPRGETQYF.

The chain uses TRBV6-5 and TRBJ1-2; 9 bases fit TRBD1. V lost 2 bases, J lost 6 bases, and 1 base stayed unmatched. The length of the CDR3 is 13 residues. Per the germline V gene, CDR1 is MNHEY and CDR2 is SVGAGI. CDR3: CASSYRTGDGYTF. For the CDR3, the DNA is TGTGCCAGCAGTTACAGGACAGGGGATGGCTACACCTTC.

This chain joins TRBV7-9 and TRBJ2-1, with 9 bases lining up with TRBD2. The CDR3 runs to 14 residues. Unmatched junction bases numbered 5, after V lost 7 bases and J lost 4 bases. The germline V gene encodes CDR1 SEHNR and CDR2 FQNEAQ (reference sequence). The CDR3 loop reads CASTPAGGYNEQFF. DNA of the CDR3: TGTGCCAGCACTCCCGCGGGGGGGTACAATGAGCAGTTCTTC. The full variable domain, with the rest looked up from reference TRBV7-9 and TRBJ2-1, is DTGVSQNPRHKITKRGQNVTFRCDPISEHNRLYWYRQTLGQGPEFLTYFQNEAQLEKSRLLSDRFSAERPKGSFSTLEIQRTEQGDSAMYLCASTPAGGYNEQFFGPGTRLTVL.

This chain joins TRBV25-1 and TRBJ1-2, with D maybe TRBD1 (6 bases). The length of the CDR3 is 15 residues. The germline V gene encodes CDR1 MGHDK and CDR2 SYGVNS. V dropped 2 bases and J dropped 4 bases, with 14 bases sitting between them. The CDR3 here is CASSEEYKGGYGYTF. DNA for the CDR3: TGTGCCAGCAGTGAAGAGTATAAAGGGGGCTATGGCTACACCTTC.

J is TRBJ2-5 and V is TRBV5-4; D is perhaps TRBD1 (6 bases). The CDR3 sequence is 14 residues long. V was clipped by 5 bases and J by 7 bases, with 18 bases between them. Germline V gives CDR1 SGHNT, CDR2 YYREEE (reference sequence). The DNA of the CDR3 is TGTGCCAGCAGACTGGACAGCGGTTTGGGGACCCAGTACTTC. Its protein is CASRLDSGLGTQYF. Using reference TRBV5-4 and TRBJ2-5 for the parts outside the CDR3, the full variable domain is ETGVTQSPTHLIKTRGQQVTLRCSSQSGHNTVSWYQQALGQGPQFIFQYYREEENGRGNFPPRFSGLQFPNYSSELNVNALELDDSALYLCASRLDSGLGTQYFGPGTRLLVL.

The table lists this clone with a few counts. V is TRBV6-1 and J is TRBJ2-7; D may be TRBD1 (6 bases). V dropped 3 bases and J dropped 4 bases, with 10 bases sitting between them. The CDR3 covers 13 residues. The germline gives CDR1 MNHNS, CDR2 SASEGT. The CDR3 loop reads CASSDTGKYEQYF. The DNA of the CDR3 is TGTGCCAGCAGTGATACAGGGAAATACGAGCAGTACTTC.

The rearrangement uses TRBV18 and TRBJ1-2, with TRBD1 matching 7 bases. Germline CDR1 reads KGHSH; CDR2 reads LQKENI. The V and J ends lost 5 bases and 2 bases, in that order; junction bases with no gene match: 2. The CDR3 runs 13 residues. The CDR3 is CASSEDRNYGYTF. The CDR3 DNA sequence: TGTGCCAGCTCAGAGGACAGGAACTATGGCTACACCTTC.

The chain recombines TRBV18 with TRBJ2-5; 8 bases are a match to TRBD1. The V and J ends lost 5 bases and 3 bases, in that order; junction bases with no gene match: 2. The CDR3 is 13 residues long. Germline V gene data show CDR1 as KGHSH and CDR2 as LQKENI. For the CDR3, the DNA is TGTGCCAGCTCAACGACAGGGGAAGAGACCCAGTACTTC. Amino acid sequence: CASSTTGEETQYF.

The CDR3 here is CASSQDALPIGTDYYGYTF. CDR3 DNA sequence: TGCGCCAGCAGCCAAGACGCATTACCCATCGGGACAGATTACTATGGCTACACCTTC. The rearrangement joins TRBV4-3 to TRBJ1-2; 7 positions agree with TRBD1. The CDR3 loop spans 19 amino acids. Germline V CDR1 and CDR2: LGHNA, YSLEER. Losses at the gene ends were 0 bases for V and 3 bases for J; bases not matched to a gene: 16.

The chain links TRBV19 to TRBJ2-3, with D maybe TRBD2 (5 bases). The germline V gene encodes CDR1 LNHDA and CDR2 SQIVND (reference sequence). The V end lost 5 bases, the J end lost 5 bases, and 14 bases lay between the germline ends. This CDR3 contains 14 residues. The CDR3: CASSFLRAGDTQYF. The CDR3 DNA reads TGTGCCAGTAGTTTTTTGCGGGCCGGAGATACGCAGTATTTT.

In regard to this clone: Other DNA sequences of this sample code for an identical CDR3. The chain employs TRBV5-1 and TRBJ2-1, with 10 bases fitting TRBD2. Germline V CDR1 and CDR2: SGHRS, YFSETQ. The trim removed 7 bases at V and 1 base at J, leaving 2 bases unmatched. This CDR3 has 14 residues. For the CDR3, the DNA is TGCGCCAGCCAGCGGGAGGGGTCCTACAATGAGCAGTTCTTC. Protein: CASQREGSYNEQFF.